This T cell receptor beta chain was identified in a study of blood T cell repertoires in COVID-19. V shed 4 bases and J shed 1 base, with 20 bases lying between them. Germline V gene lookup returns CDR1 SGHNT and CDR2 YYREEE (reference sequence). The CDR3 sequence is 17 residues long. The protocol was immunoSEQ multiplex PCR, while the TCRdb copy is restricted to in-frame clones and leaves out a portion. The table records over 75,000 clones, 70% to 90% of them present only once. The specimen sequenced was peripheral blood. This clonotype was sampled from a human donor in a cohort sampled during active COVID-19. The chain recombines TRBV5-4 with TRBJ1-1, with D perhaps TRBD1 (5 bases). CDR3 in amino acids: CASSPFGGGSPNTEAFF. CDR3 sequence (DNA): TGTGCCAGCAGCCCCTTCGGGGGTGGCTCCCCGAACACTGAAGCTTTCTTT. Full variable domain (missing parts from reference TRBV5-4 and TRBJ1-1): ETGVTQSPTHLIKTRGQQVTLRCSSQSGHNTVSWYQQALGQGPQFIFQYYREEENGRGNFPPRFSGLQFPNYSSELNVNALELDDSALYLCASSPFGGGSPNTEAFFGQGTRLTVV.